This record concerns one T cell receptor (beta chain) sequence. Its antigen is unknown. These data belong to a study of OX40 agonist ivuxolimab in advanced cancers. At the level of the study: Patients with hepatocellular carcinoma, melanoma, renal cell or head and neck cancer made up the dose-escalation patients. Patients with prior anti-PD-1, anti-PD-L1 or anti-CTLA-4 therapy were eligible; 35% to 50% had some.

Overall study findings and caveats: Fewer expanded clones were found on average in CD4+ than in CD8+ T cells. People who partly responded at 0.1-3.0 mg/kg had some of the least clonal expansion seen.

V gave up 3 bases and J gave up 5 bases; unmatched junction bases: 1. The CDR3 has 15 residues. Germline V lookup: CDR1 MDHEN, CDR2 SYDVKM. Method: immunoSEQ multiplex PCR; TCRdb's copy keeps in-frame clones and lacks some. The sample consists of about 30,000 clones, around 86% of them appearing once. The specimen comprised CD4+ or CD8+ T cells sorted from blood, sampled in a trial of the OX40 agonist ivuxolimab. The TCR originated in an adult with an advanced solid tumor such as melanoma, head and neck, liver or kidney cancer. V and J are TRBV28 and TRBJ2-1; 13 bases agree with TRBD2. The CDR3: CASSLGLAGNNEQFF. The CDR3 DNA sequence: TGTGCCAGCAGTTTGGGACTAGCGGGAAACAATGAGCAGTTCTTC.